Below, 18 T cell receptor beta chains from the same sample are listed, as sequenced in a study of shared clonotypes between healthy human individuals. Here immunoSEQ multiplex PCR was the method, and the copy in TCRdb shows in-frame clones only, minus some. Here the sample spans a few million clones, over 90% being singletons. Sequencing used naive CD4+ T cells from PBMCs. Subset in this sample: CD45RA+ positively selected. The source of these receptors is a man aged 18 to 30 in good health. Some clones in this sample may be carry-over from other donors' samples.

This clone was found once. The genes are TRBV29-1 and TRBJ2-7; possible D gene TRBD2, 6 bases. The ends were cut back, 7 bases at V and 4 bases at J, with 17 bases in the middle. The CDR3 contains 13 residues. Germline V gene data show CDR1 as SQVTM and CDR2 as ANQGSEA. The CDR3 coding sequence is TGCAGCGGGGTAGCCGGGAGCCGTTACGAGCAGTACTTC. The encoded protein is CSGVAGSRYEQYF.

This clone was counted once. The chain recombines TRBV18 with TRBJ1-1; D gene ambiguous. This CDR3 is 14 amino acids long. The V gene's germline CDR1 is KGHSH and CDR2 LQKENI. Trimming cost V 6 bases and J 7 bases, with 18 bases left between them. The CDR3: CASSREIGQLEAFF. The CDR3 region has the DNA TGTGCCAGCTCCCGCGAGATTGGGCAGCTTGAAGCTTTCTTT.

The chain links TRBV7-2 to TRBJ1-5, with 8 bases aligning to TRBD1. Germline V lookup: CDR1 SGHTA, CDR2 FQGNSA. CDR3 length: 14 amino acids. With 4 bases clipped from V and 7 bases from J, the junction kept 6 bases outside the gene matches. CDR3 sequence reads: CASSSRQGPQPQHF. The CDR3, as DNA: TGTGCCAGCAGCTCGAGACAGGGGCCGCAGCCCCAGCATTTT.

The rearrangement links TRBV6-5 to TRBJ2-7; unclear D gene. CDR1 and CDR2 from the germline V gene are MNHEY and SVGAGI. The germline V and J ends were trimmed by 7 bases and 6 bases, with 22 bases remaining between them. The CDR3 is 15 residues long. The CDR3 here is CASTSPLLGSGEQYF. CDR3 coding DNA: TGTGCCAGCACCTCCCCCCTGCTGGGGTCGGGCGAGCAGTACTTC.

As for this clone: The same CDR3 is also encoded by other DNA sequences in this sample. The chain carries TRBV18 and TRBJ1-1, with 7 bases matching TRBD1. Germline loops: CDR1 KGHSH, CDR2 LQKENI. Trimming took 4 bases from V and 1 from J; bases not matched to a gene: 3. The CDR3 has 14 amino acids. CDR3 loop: CASSRQGTNTEAFF. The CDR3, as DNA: TGTGCCAGCTCACGACAGGGTACGAACACTGAAGCTTTCTTT.

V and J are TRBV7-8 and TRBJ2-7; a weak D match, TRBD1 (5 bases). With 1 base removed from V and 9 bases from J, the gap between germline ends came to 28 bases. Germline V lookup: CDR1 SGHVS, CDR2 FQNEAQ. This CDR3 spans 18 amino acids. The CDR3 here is CASSLGFDRPNSRLGQYF. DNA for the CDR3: TGTGCCAGCAGCTTAGGTTTCGACAGACCTAATTCACGGCTGGGGCAGTACTTC.

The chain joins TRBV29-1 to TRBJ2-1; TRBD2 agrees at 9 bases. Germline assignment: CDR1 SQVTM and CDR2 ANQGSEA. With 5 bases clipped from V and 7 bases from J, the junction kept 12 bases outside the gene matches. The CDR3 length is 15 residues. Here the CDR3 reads CSVQNSGRLANEQFF. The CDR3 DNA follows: TGCAGCGTTCAAAATAGCGGGAGATTGGCTAATGAGCAGTTCTTC.

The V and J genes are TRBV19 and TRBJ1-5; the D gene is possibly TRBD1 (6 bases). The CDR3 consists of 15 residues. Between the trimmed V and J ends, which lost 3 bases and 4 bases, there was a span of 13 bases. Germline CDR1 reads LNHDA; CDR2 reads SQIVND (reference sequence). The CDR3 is CASSIRGDTNQPQHF. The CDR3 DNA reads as TGTGCCAGTAGTATTCGAGGGGACACGAATCAGCCCCAGCATTTT.

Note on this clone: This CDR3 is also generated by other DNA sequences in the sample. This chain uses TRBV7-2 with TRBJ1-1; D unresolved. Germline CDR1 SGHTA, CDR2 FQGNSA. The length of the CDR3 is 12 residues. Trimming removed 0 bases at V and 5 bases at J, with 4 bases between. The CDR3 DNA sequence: TGTGCCAGCAGCTTAGCCGGGACTGAAGCTTTCTTT. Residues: CASSLAGTEAFF.

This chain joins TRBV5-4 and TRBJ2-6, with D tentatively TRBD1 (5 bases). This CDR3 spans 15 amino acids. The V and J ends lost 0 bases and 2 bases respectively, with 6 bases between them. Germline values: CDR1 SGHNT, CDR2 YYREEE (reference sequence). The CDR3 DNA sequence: TGTGCCAGCAGCTTGGTAGGGGCTGGGGCCAACGTCCTGACTTTC. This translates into CASSLVGAGANVLTF.

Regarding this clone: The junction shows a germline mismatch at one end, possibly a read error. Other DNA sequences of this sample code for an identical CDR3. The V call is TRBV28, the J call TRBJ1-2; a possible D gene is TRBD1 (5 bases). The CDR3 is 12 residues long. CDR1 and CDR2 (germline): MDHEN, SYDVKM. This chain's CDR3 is CASSLQDYGYTF. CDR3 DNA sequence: TGCGCCAGCAGTTTACAGGACTATGGCTACACCTTC.

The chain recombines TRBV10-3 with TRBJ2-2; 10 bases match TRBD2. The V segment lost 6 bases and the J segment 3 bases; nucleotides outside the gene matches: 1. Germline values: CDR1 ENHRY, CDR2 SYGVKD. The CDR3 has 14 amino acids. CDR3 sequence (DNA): TGTGCCATCAGGAGCGGGAGGGACACCGGGGAGCTGTTTTTT. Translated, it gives CAIRSGRDTGELFF.

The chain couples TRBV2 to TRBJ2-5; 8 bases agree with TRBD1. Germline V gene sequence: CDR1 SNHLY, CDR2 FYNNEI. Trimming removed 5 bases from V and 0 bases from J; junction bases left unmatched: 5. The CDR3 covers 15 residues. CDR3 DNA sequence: TGTGCCAGCAGTAACGGACAGGGATACCAAGAGACCCAGTACTTC. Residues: CASSNGQGYQETQYF.

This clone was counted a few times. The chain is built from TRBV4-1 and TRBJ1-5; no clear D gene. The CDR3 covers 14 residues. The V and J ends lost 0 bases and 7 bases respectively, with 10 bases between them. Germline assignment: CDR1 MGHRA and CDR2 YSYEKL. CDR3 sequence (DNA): TGCGCCAGCAGCCAAGACAGGTTTGCGCAGCCCCAGCATTTT. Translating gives CASSQDRFAQPQHF.

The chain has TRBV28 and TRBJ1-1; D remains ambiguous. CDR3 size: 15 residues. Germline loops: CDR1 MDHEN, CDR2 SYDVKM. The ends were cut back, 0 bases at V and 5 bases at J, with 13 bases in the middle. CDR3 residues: CASSLWQAGWTEAFF. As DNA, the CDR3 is TGTGCCAGCAGTTTATGGCAGGCGGGCTGGACTGAAGCTTTCTTT. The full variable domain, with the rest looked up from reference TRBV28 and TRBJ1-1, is DVKVTQSSRYLVKRTGEKVFLECVQDMDHENMFWYRQDPGLGLRLIYFSYDVKMKEKGDIPEGYSVSREKKERFSLILESASTNQTSMYLCASSLWQAGWTEAFFGQGTRLTVV.

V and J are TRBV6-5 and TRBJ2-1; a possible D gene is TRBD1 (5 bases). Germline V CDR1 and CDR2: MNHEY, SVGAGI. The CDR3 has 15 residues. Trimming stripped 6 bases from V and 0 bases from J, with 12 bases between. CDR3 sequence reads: CASSYDSLSYNEQFF. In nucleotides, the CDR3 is TGTGCCAGCAGCTACGACAGTCTCTCCTACAATGAGCAGTTCTTC.

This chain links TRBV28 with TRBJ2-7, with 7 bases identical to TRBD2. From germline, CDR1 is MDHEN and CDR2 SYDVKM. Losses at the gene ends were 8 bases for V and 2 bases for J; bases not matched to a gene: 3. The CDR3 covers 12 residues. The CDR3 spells CASLTSAYEQYF. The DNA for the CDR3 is TGTGCCAGCCTAACTAGCGCCTACGAGCAGTACTTC.

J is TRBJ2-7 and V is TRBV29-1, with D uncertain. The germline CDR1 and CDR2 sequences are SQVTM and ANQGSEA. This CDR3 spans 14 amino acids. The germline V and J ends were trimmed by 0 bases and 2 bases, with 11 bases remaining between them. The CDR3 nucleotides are TGCAGCGTTGAAGATTTCACTGCCCCCTACGAGCAGTACTTC. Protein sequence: CSVEDFTAPYEQYF.